This note documents a single T cell receptor beta chain sequence. TCRdb's copy holds only in-frame clones and misses some; the assay was immunoSEQ multiplex PCR. Of tens of thousands of clones listed, roughly 90% are singletons. Systemic immunosuppression or a history of autoimmune disease excluded patients. Blood draws occurred at baseline, cycle 4 day 1, and cycle 7 day 1. This record belongs to a study of OX40 agonist ivuxolimab in advanced cancers. On the study more broadly: All patients had ivuxolimab intravenously every 2 weeks at 0.01 to 10 mg/kg.

The V end lost 0 bases, the J end lost 7 bases, and 9 bases lay between the germline ends. CDR1 and CDR2 (germline): LGHNA, YNFKEQ. The CDR3 is 14 amino acids. The gene calls are TRBV4-2 and TRBJ2-2; D may match TRBD1 or TRBD2 (5 bases each). The sequence was collected from an adult with an advanced solid tumor such as melanoma, head and neck, liver or kidney cancer. The material was CD4+ or CD8+ T cells sorted from blood, obtained in a trial of the OX40 agonist ivuxolimab. This CDR3 reads CASSQDQRGGELFF. The CDR3 nucleotides read TGTGCCAGCAGCCAAGATCAGAGGGGCGGGGAGCTGTTTTTT.